This T cell receptor beta chain emerged from a study of T cell changes during pregnancy in multiple sclerosis. The protocol was immunoSEQ multiplex PCR, while the TCRdb copy is restricted to in-frame clones and leaves out a portion. The sample consists of about 28,000 clones, 85% to 90% of them appearing once. This clonotype was obtained from a female donor in good health, enrolled as a control in a pregnancy study. The sequences come from CD4+ T cells from peripheral blood mononuclear cells, collected in the first trimester of pregnancy.

DNA for the CDR3: TGTGCCAGCAAGGGACAGCATAAGAACACTGAAGCTTTCTTT. Translating gives CASKGQHKNTEAFF. The genes are TRBV6-5 and TRBJ1-1, with 7 nucleotides matching TRBD1. V shed 7 bases and J 1 base; nucleotides not matched to a gene: 6. The CDR3 sequence is 14 residues long. Germline V CDR1 and CDR2: MNHEY, SVGAGI.